Sequencing of this TCR beta chain was carried out in a study of cytomegalovirus exposure and HLA in healthy donors. Notes on the study in general: The classifier, whose performance was assessed in both the original and validation cohorts, reportedly diagnosed cytomegalovirus status with high specificity and sensitivity.

Measured with immunoSEQ multiplex PCR; TCRdb has only the in-frame clones, and not every one. This sample has about 200,000 clones, with 80% to 90% found just once. The donors were members of the validation cohort, which comprised about 120 subjects and was separate from the first cohort of 666 subjects. As regards this clone: What it binds is unknown.

The V and J ends lost 5 bases and 5 bases respectively, with 15 bases between them. Germline V gives CDR1 MNHEY, CDR2 SMNVEV (reference sequence). There are 14 residues in the CDR3. The TCR was taken from a woman younger than 30 in good health and CMV-seropositive. Specimen: PBMCs. This chain joins TRBV27 and TRBJ1-1; D remains ambiguous. CDR3 region: CASSPHPVRTEAFF. CDR3 coding DNA: TGTGCCAGCAGTCCTCACCCCGTCAGAACTGAAGCTTTCTTT.